The 8 T cell receptor beta chains below all came from one sample that was sequenced in a study of tumor-infiltrating lymphocytes in primary liver carcinoma. It was from 20-30 mg of unsorted bulk tissue that RNA and DNA were co-extracted. Total RNA (approximately 450 ng) served as template for TCR beta cDNA synthesis primed by a constant-region primer. Libraries covering TCR beta were generated through three nested multiplex PCR rounds (using a slightly modified ARM-PCR). A C-beta reverse primer was combined with TRBV1-TRBV30 forward primers in the first two PCR rounds, and each round had 10 cycles. TCRdb re-called the multiplex PCR reads through MiXCR, storing one row per CDR3 protein. Among around 88,000 distinct CDR3 sequences listed, roughly 70% were seen once. Sequenced material: tumor-adjacent normal liver tissue. All receptors come from a man in his forties with primary liver carcinoma and hepatitis B virus infection.

The chain joins TRBV6-5 to TRBJ2-2; 9 nucleotides align to TRBD1. This CDR3 region has 14 residues. Germline-derived CDR1 and CDR2 are MNHEY and SVGAGI. J gave up 9 bases and V 4 bases, and 6 bases lay outside the gene matches. DNA of the CDR3: TGTGCCAGCAGTTCGACAGGGGGTACCTGGGAGCTGTTTTTT. It codes for CASSSTGGTWELFF.

Points on this clonotype: A clone one base away is much larger, so this may be a read error. V usage is TRBV29-1 and J usage is TRBJ2-7, with 9 nucleotides matching TRBD1. The CDR3 is made up of 14 amino acids. The V gene's germline CDR1 is SQVTM and CDR2 ANQGSEA. The CDR3 DNA reads TGCAGCTTTGAAGGGGGGACAGGGCCCTACGAGCAGTACTTC. It encodes CSFEGGTGPYEQYF.

Of note for this clonotype: This may come from a read error, since a much larger clone is one base off. The chain uses TRBV6-1 and TRBJ2-5; 10 bases are shared with TRBD2. Germline V gene sequence: CDR1 MNHNS, CDR2 SASEGT. Trimming cost V 10 bases and J 1 base; bases outside gene matches: 12. This CDR3 is 16 amino acids long. In nucleotides, the CDR3 is TGTGCCAACAGCGGACTAGCGGAGACGGGCCAAGAGACCCAGTACTTC. Translating it yields CANSGLAETGQETQYF.

Regarding this clonotype: A much larger clone lies one base from this, so it may be a read error. The chain carries TRBV10-2 and TRBJ2-7; a weak D match, TRBD1 (9 bases). The CDR3 contains 15 residues. The germline CDR1 and CDR2 sequences are WSHSY and SAAADI. CDR3 residues: CANSPAGGQGYEQYF. DNA of the CDR3: TGCGCCAACAGTCCCGCGGGGGGACAGGGTTACGAGCAGTACTTC.

J is TRBJ2-3 and V is TRBV7-9; no definite D call. CDR1 SEHNR and CDR2 FQNEAQ come from the germline V gene (reference sequence). Trimming cost V 2 bases and J 3 bases, with 9 bases left between them. The CDR3 is 14 residues long. The CDR3 is CASSLMLGTDTQYF. CDR3 in DNA: TGTGCCAGCAGCTTAATGCTAGGAACAGATACGCAGTATTTT.

Concerning this clonotype: A junction end diverges from the germline sequence, so it may reflect a read error. The chain is built from TRBV6-5 and TRBJ1-6; 7 positions match TRBD1. CDR3 length: 18 residues. Per germline, CDR1 MNHEY and CDR2 SVGAGI. CDR3 amino acids: CASNYFSGGGSHNSPLRF. The CDR3 DNA follows: TGTGCCAGCAATTACTTTTCGGGAGGGGGCTCCCATAATTCACCCCTCCGCTTT.

This clonotype was observed a handful of times. This may stem from a read error, because a much larger clone lies one nucleotide away. This chain links TRBV29-1 with TRBJ2-3; D tentatively fits TRBD1 or TRBD2 (6 bases each). Trimming shortened V by 8 bases and J by 3 bases, and 15 bases separated the two germline ends. This CDR3 comprises 13 residues. Germline V CDR1 and CDR2: SQVTM, ANQGSEA. DNA of the CDR3: TGCAGCACGGGGGCTGGAGGGACAGATACGCAGTATTTT. This translates into CSTGAGGTDTQYF.

The table lists this clonotype with a few counts. Given a much more abundant clone one base away, this may be a read error. This sequence joins TRBV10-3 and TRBJ2-7; a weak D match, TRBD1 (5 bases). The V and J ends lost 7 bases and 0 bases respectively, with 13 bases between them. The CDR3 runs 14 residues. CDR1 and CDR2 (germline): ENHRY, SYGVKD. The chain's CDR3 is CAINDSVSSYEQYF. CDR3 DNA sequence: TGTGCCATCAATGACAGTGTAAGCTCCTACGAGCAGTACTTC.